A single sample gave rise to the 14 T cell receptor beta chains below, sequenced in a study of blood T cell repertoires in COVID-19. The protocol was immunoSEQ multiplex PCR, while the TCRdb copy is restricted to in-frame clones and leaves out a portion. The sample lists 25,000 to 30,000 clones, about 80% occurring once. Sequencing used peripheral blood. The receptors come from a woman aged 70-85 years with acute or convalescent COVID-19.

The rearrangement uses TRBV19 and TRBJ2-7; 10 bases map to TRBD1. V shed 3 bases and J 2 bases; nucleotides not matched to a gene: 10. This CDR3 is built from 17 residues. CDR1 and CDR2 from the germline V gene are LNHDA and SQIVND (reference sequence). CDR3 sequence (DNA): TGTGCCAGTAGTATGGGCCCCGGGACAGGGGTTACCTACGAGCAGTACTTC. This codes for CASSMGPGTGVTYEQYF.

This chain uses TRBV5-5 with TRBJ1-6; D ambiguous. The CDR3 has 17 residues. V gave up 4 bases and J gave up 3 bases, with 17 bases separating them. The V gene's germline CDR1 is SGHKS and CDR2 YYEKEE (reference sequence). The CDR3 here is CASSPENGVLYNSPLHF. CDR3 in DNA: TGTGCCAGCAGCCCGGAGAACGGAGTACTCTATAATTCACCCCTCCACTTT.

The V call is TRBV7-2, the J call TRBJ2-5; a weak D match, TRBD2 (5 bases). Germline CDR1 is SGHTA and CDR2 is FQGNSA. Trimming cost V 3 bases and J 1 base, with 9 bases left between them. The CDR3 spans 14 residues. CDR3 coding DNA: TGTGCCAGCAGCTTCAGCGGAATCCAAGAGACCCAGTACTTC. It is translated as CASSFSGIQETQYF.

In its sample, this clone was seen once. The CDR3 reads CASRLDRGSGNEQFF. Written as DNA, the CDR3 is TGTGCCAGCCGATTGGACAGGGGGTCGGGAAATGAGCAGTTCTTC. The chain carries TRBV27 and TRBJ2-1, with 10 bases aligning to TRBD1. The CDR3 is made up of 15 amino acids. Germline lookup yields CDR1 MNHEY and CDR2 SMNVEV (reference sequence). V lost 8 bases, J lost 7 bases, and 11 bases stayed unmatched.

The chain links TRBV27 to TRBJ1-2; 9 positions match TRBD1. V shed 2 bases, J shed 6 bases, and the junction held 7 bases outside the gene matches. The germline CDR1 and CDR2 sequences are MNHEY and SMNVEV (reference sequence). This CDR3 region has 15 residues. This chain's CDR3 is CASSLAGQGKHGYTF. The CDR3 nucleotides are TGTGCCAGCAGTTTAGCGGGACAGGGAAAGCATGGCTACACCTTC.

This clone occurred once. This chain joins TRBV24-1 and TRBJ2-2; TRBD1 agrees at 8 bases. This CDR3 is built from 17 residues. Germline V lookup: CDR1 KGHDR, CDR2 SFDVKD. J was trimmed by 1 base and V by 2 bases; bases with no gene match: 5. For the CDR3, the DNA is TGTGCCACCAGTGATTCGGGACAGGCAAGGAACACCGGGGAGCTGTTTTTT. Translating it yields CATSDSGQARNTGELFF.

The chain employs TRBV7-3 and TRBJ2-3, with D unresolved. Germline assignment: CDR1 SGHTA and CDR2 FQGTGA. V gave up 2 bases and J gave up 4 bases, with 13 bases separating them. This CDR3 has 15 residues. The CDR3 region is CASSLLNSAADTQYF. The CDR3 bases are TGTGCCAGCAGCTTATTGAATTCGGCGGCAGATACGCAGTATTTT.

On this clone: The junction departs from germline at one end; a sequencing error may be responsible. The chain combines TRBV4-1 with TRBJ2-2; perhaps TRBD2 as D (6 bases). The CDR3 is made up of 15 amino acids. The V gene's germline CDR1 is MGHRA and CDR2 YSYEKL. The chain's CDR3 is CASTQRLDGYGELFF. The CDR3 DNA sequence: TGCGCCAGCACCCAAAGACTAGATGGGTACGGGGAGCTGTTTTTT.

This clone is termed medium-sized. CDR3 amino acids: CASSEKTGGSRCQPQHF. CDR3 sequence (DNA): TGTGCCAGCAGCGAGAAAACAGGGGGCAGTAGGTGTCAGCCCCAGCATTTT. The chain employs TRBV7-3 and TRBJ1-5; 9 bases map to TRBD1. Trimming took 5 bases from V and 6 from J; bases not matched to a gene: 14. Germline V gene data show CDR1 as SGHTA and CDR2 as FQGTGA. The CDR3 consists of 17 residues.

V usage is TRBV6-5 and J usage is TRBJ1-2; maybe TRBD1 (5 bases). With 5 bases removed from V and 8 bases from J, the gap between germline ends came to 12 bases. The CDR3 sequence is 12 residues long. Germline lookup yields CDR1 MNHEY and CDR2 SVGAGI. CDR3 in amino acids: CASSTGLGGYTF. Written as DNA, the CDR3 is TGTGCCAGCAGTACGGGACTAGGGGGCTACACCTTC.

This sequence joins TRBV28 and TRBJ2-3; 14 bases are a match to TRBD2. CDR1 and CDR2 (germline): MDHEN, SYDVKM. The CDR3 has 18 amino acids. V dropped 5 bases and J dropped 4; count of bases not matched to a gene: 11. CDR3 DNA sequence: TGTGCCAGCAGTCAGACTAGCGGGAGGGCTCGGCTGTCAGATACGCAGTATTTT. Translated, it gives CASSQTSGRARLSDTQYF. Using reference TRBV28 and TRBJ2-3 for the parts outside the CDR3, the full variable domain is DVKVTQSSRYLVKRTGEKVFLECVQDMDHENMFWYRQDPGLGLRLIYFSYDVKMKEKGDIPEGYSVSREKKERFSLILESASTNQTSMYLCASSQTSGRARLSDTQYFGPGTRLTVL.

This clone appeared once. This sequence joins TRBV2 and TRBJ1-6; D unresolved. This CDR3 spans 12 amino acids. The V gene lost 8 bases and the J gene lost 7 bases, with 9 bases spanning the gap. Germline lookup yields CDR1 SNHLY and CDR2 FYNNEI. CDR3 in amino acids: CASGQNNSPLHF. In DNA, the CDR3 is TGTGCCAGCGGGCAAAACAATTCACCCCTCCACTTT.

This chain connects TRBV5-6 to TRBJ2-1, with a weak D call TRBD2 (6 bases). The CDR3 spans 13 residues. V was clipped by 3 bases and J by 6 bases, with 10 bases between them. Germline CDR1 is SGHDT and CDR2 is YYEEEE. The CDR3 region is CASSWDFPNEQFF. CDR3 DNA sequence: TGTGCCAGCAGCTGGGACTTCCCCAATGAGCAGTTCTTC.

The chain carries TRBV5-1 and TRBJ2-1; 9 positions agree with TRBD1. V was pared by 0 bases and J by 3 bases, with 1 base of the junction left unmatched. The CDR3 is 15 amino acids. The V gene's germline CDR1 is SGHRS and CDR2 YFSETQ. Written as DNA, the CDR3 is TGCGCCAGCAGCTTGGCGACAGGGGGCTACAATGAGCAGTTCTTC. Its protein is CASSLATGGYNEQFF.